A selection of T cell receptor beta chains follows, all from one sample in a study of early T cells in non-severe SARS-CoV-2 infection. TCRdb reprocessed the 5' RACE reads via MiXCR and lists one record per CDR3 protein. The repertoire includes about 80,000 distinct CDR3 sequences, more than 13% of them detected once, and approximately 10% sits in the top ten. Sequencing was performed on whole blood. The receptors were gathered from an adult who was a healthcare worker with PCR-confirmed SARS-CoV-2 infection or an uninfected control (not recorded which). Both conserved end residues are part of each CDR3. A D gene is named only where the DNA matches it firmly. Size is omitted from some rows. Given values are once, few, many or a class for expanded clones.

V gene,CDR3 length,D gene,clone size,J gene,CDR3 protein,CDR3 DNA
TRBV5-4,14,TRBD1,NA,TRBJ2-7,CASGYRGQRGEQYF,TGTGCCAGCGGTTACAGGGGGCAACGAGGAGAGCAGTACTTC
TRBV7-2,15,NA,NA,TRBJ2-3,CASSLSQGSTDTQYF,TGTGCCAGCAGCTTATCACAGGGAAGCACAGATACGCAGTATTTT
TRBV7-2,15,TRBD2,few,TRBJ2-1,CASSFAIAGNNEQFF,TGTGCCAGCAGCTTCGCCATAGCGGGGAACAATGAGCAGTTCTTC
TRBV2,13,NA,NA,TRBJ1-1,CASSAGRNTEAFF,TGTGCCAGCAGTGCGGGTAGGAACACTGAAGCTTTCTTT
TRBV5-1,15,TRBD1,NA,TRBJ1-5,CASSSGTGGNQPQHF,TGCGCCAGCAGCTCGGGGACAGGGGGCAATCAGCCCCAGCATTTT
TRBV10-2,14,TRBD1,few,TRBJ1-2,CASSPGTGVGGYTF,TGCGCCAGCAGCCCAGGGACAGGCGTCGGGGGCTACACCTTC
TRBV4-2,15,NA,NA,TRBJ1-6,CASSQDADYNSPLHF,TGTGCCAGCAGCCAAGATGCGGACTATAATTCACCCCTCCACTTT
TRBV13,16,TRBD1,NA,TRBJ2-3,CASSLGNGQATDTQYF,TGTGCCAGCAGCTTAGGAAACGGACAGGCCACAGATACGCAGTATTTT
TRBV7-6,15,NA,NA,TRBJ2-7,CASSLVEDSSYEQYF,TGTGCCAGCAGCTTAGTTGAAGACAGCAGCTACGAGCAGTACTTC
TRBV20-1,14,TRBD2,NA,TRBJ2-1,CSARNLAGGIEQFF,TGCAGTGCTAGAAATCTAGCGGGGGGGATTGAGCAGTTCTTC
TRBV20-1,15,TRBD1,many,TRBJ1-5,CSASTGTGGNQPQHF,TGCAGTGCATCAACCGGGACAGGGGGCAATCAGCCCCAGCATTTT
TRBV29-1,11,NA,many,TRBJ1-2,CSVEQGNGYTF,TGCAGCGTTGAACAGGGAAATGGCTACACCTTC
TRBV5-1,15,NA,few,TRBJ2-7,CASSPRTTYSYEQYF,TGCGCCAGCAGCCCCAGGACTACCTACTCCTACGAGCAGTACTTC
TRBV6-4,14,NA,few,TRBJ2-1,CASSDGGAGNEQFF,TGTGCCAGCAGTGACGGGGGGGCTGGGAATGAGCAGTTCTTC
TRBV19,14,TRBD1,NA,TRBJ1-6,CASSIQGENSHLHF,TGTGCCAGTAGTATACAGGGGGAGAATTCACACCTCCACTTT
TRBV10-3,12,NA,NA,TRBJ2-3,CAISETTDTQYF,TGTGCCATCAGTGAGACCACAGATACGCAGTATTTT
TRBV20-1,12,NA,few,TRBJ2-5,CSASPGEETQYF,TGCAGTGCTAGCCCAGGGGAAGAGACCCAGTACTTC
TRBV7-2,14,NA,NA,TRBJ1-1,CASSLGAFAAKAFF,TGTGCCAGCAGCTTAGGGGCTTTCGCCGCTAAAGCTTTCTTT
TRBV29-1,17,TRBD1,few,TRBJ1-4,CSVSGTEEFATNEKLFF,TGCAGCGTATCGGGGACAGAGGAGTTTGCAACTAATGAAAAACTGTTTTTT
TRBV11-1,13,NA,few,TRBJ2-7,CASTATRAGEQYF,TGTGCCAGCACAGCCACAAGGGCGGGGGAGCAGTACTTC
TRBV5-5,15,NA,many,TRBJ2-1,CASSLEGTGHNEQFF,TGTGCCAGCAGCTTGGAGGGGACTGGTCACAATGAGCAGTTCTTC
TRBV29-1,15,TRBD1,many,TRBJ2-6,CSVAGQGSGANVLTF,TGCAGCGTTGCGGGACAGGGCTCTGGGGCCAACGTCCTGACTTTC
TRBV12-3/TRBV12-4,15,NA,NA,TRBJ1-2,CASSPSPEGRKGYTF,TGTGCCAGCAGTCCCTCCCCGGAGGGGAGGAAAGGCTACACCTTC
TRBV29-1,13,TRBD1,NA,TRBJ2-7,CSVSGQGSTDEYF,TGCAGCGTATCGGGACAGGGATCGACCGACGAGTACTTC
TRBV6-5,18,TRBD2,many,TRBJ2-1,CASSKTQRGARINNEQFF,TGTGCCAGCAGCAAGACCCAGCGGGGAGCCAGGATCAACAATGAGCAGTTCTTC
TRBV7-2,14,TRBD2,NA,TRBJ2-1,CASSSLGGSNEQFF,TGTGCCAGCAGCTCCCTGGGGGGGTCCAATGAGCAGTTCTTC
TRBV3-1,14,NA,few,TRBJ1-3,CASSQGYSGNTIYF,TGTGCCAGCAGCCAGGGATACTCTGGAAACACCATATATTTT
TRBV7-9,13,NA,few,TRBJ1-1,CASSLNSDTEAFF,TGTGCCAGCAGCTTAAATTCCGACACTGAAGCTTTCTTT
TRBV6-2/TRBV6-3,11,NA,few,TRBJ2-5,CASRVIGTQYF,TGTGCCAGCAGAGTTATCGGGACCCAGTACTTC
TRBV5-1,16,NA,NA,TRBJ2-7,CASSLRDRTSSYEQYF,TGCGCCAGCAGCCTAAGGGACCGTACGAGCTCCTACGAGCAGTACTTC
TRBV19,15,TRBD1,few,TRBJ1-5,CASSMMGQGNQPQHF,TGTGCCAGTAGTATGATGGGACAGGGCAATCAGCCCCAGCATTTT
TRBV5-4,16,TRBD2,few,TRBJ2-5,CASSFPSGGAKETQYF,TGTGCCAGCAGCTTCCCTAGCGGGGGGGCCAAGGAGACCCAGTACTTC
TRBV7-8,16,NA,few,TRBJ1-1,CASSLASAGWDTEAFF,TGTGCCAGCAGCTTAGCAAGCGCAGGTTGGGACACTGAAGCTTTCTTT
TRBV20-1,13,NA,few,TRBJ2-1,CSASVPGANEQFF,TGCAGTGCTAGTGTTCCGGGGGCAAATGAGCAGTTCTTC
TRBV7-2,13,NA,many,TRBJ2-1,CASSLAGAHEQFF,TGTGCCAGCAGCTTAGCGGGGGCGCATGAGCAGTTCTTC
TRBV9,16,NA,few,TRBJ2-1,CASSPRRVSSYNEQFF,TGTGCCAGCAGCCCCCGTAGGGTCAGCTCCTACAATGAGCAGTTCTTC
TRBV28,16,NA,many,TRBJ2-3,CASSLARDAPTDTQYF,TGTGCCAGCAGTTTGGCCCGGGACGCCCCCACAGATACGCAGTATTTT
TRBV3-1,13,NA,few,TRBJ1-1,CASSQTLGHTAFF,TGTGCCAGCAGCCAAACTTTGGGACACACTGCTTTCTTT
TRBV28,13,TRBD1,many,TRBJ1-1,CASSLDRAVQAFF,TGTGCCAGCAGTCTAGACAGGGCGGTTCAAGCTTTCTTT
TRBV19,13,TRBD1,NA,TRBJ1-2,CASSRDRVSGYTF,TGTGCCAGTAGTCGGGACAGGGTCTCTGGCTACACCTTC
TRBV5-5,13,NA,NA,TRBJ2-5,CASSSTGTETQYF,TGTGCCAGCAGCTCGACGGGCACCGAGACCCAGTACTTC
TRBV12-3/TRBV12-4,15,NA,NA,TRBJ1-3,CASSLDGAAGNTIYF,TGTGCCAGCAGTTTAGATGGGGCTGCGGGAAACACCATATATTTT
TRBV7-3,13,NA,few,TRBJ2-3,CASSMLGTDTQYF,TGTGCCAGCAGCATGCTAGGCACAGATACGCAGTATTTT
TRBV20-1,14,NA,many,TRBJ2-5,CSARAGGPQETQYF,TGCAGTGCTAGAGCGGGGGGCCCTCAGGAGACCCAGTACTTC
TRBV4-1,20,TRBD2,many,TRBJ2-3,CASSLSLIAGGRPTTDTQYF,TGCGCCAGCAGCCTCTCCCTCATAGCGGGGGGTCGACCTACCACAGATACGCAGTATTTT
TRBV7-3,12,NA,few,TRBJ1-1,CASSLTGTEAFF,TGTGCCAGCAGTTTAACGGGGACTGAAGCTTTCTTT
TRBV7-6,12,NA,few,TRBJ2-2,CASSLITGELFF,TGTGCCAGCAGCTTAATCACCGGGGAGCTGTTTTTT
TRBV7-2,17,TRBD2,NA,TRBJ2-1,CASRMNRGGLSYNEQFF,TGTGCCAGCAGGATGAACCGGGGGGGCCTCTCCTACAATGAGCAGTTCTTC
TRBV5-1,13,NA,few,TRBJ2-1,CASSPLLGVEQFF,TGCGCCAGCAGCCCACTCCTTGGAGTTGAGCAGTTCTTC
TRBV18,14,TRBD2,NA,TRBJ2-7,CASSPAGGNYEQYF,TGTGCCAGCTCACCGGCGGGGGGAAACTACGAGCAGTACTTC
TRBV7-3,13,NA,few,TRBJ2-5,CASSLNSQETQYF,TGTGCCAGCAGCTTAAACTCCCAAGAGACCCAGTACTTC
TRBV12-3/TRBV12-4,19,NA,few,TRBJ2-6,CASTRTQPGLRSGANVLTF,TGTGCCAGCACCCGTACTCAACCAGGGCTGCGCTCTGGGGCCAACGTCCTGACTTTC
TRBV5-5,17,TRBD1,NA,TRBJ2-7,CASTVGIFRTGEREQYF,TGTGCCAGCACCGTGGGGATCTTTAGGACAGGGGAGAGGGAGCAGTACTTC
TRBV7-2,16,NA,few,TRBJ2-6,CASSLVRVSGANVLTF,TGTGCCAGCAGCTTAGTCCGCGTCTCTGGGGCCAACGTCCTGACTTTC
TRBV7-3,15,TRBD1,NA,TRBJ2-5,CASSLAGQGLETQYF,TGTGCCAGCAGCTTAGCTGGACAGGGACTAGAGACCCAGTACTTC
TRBV11-2,14,TRBD2,few,TRBJ2-5,CASSRGLATETQYF,TGTGCCAGCAGCCGAGGACTAGCGACAGAGACCCAGTACTTC
TRBV6-2/TRBV6-3,13,NA,few,TRBJ1-2,CASSYIDSYGYTF,TGTGCCAGCAGTTATATAGATTCCTATGGCTACACCTTC
TRBV5-4,15,TRBD2,many,TRBJ2-5,CASSLGLAGGETQYF,TGTGCCAGCAGCCTTGGACTAGCGGGGGGAGAGACCCAGTACTTC
TRBV28,14,NA,NA,TRBJ2-6,CASEQTSGANVLTF,TGTGCCAGCGAGCAGACCTCTGGGGCCAACGTCCTGACTTTC